This TCR beta chain was recorded in a study of regulatory T cells in long-lasting Graves disease. As for the study in general: Persistence in Graves' disease denoted antithyroid drug use beyond 5 years alongside positive TSH receptor antibodies.

The length of the CDR3 is 15 residues. V dropped 4 bases and J dropped 9; count of bases not matched to a gene: 4. Germline CDR1 and CDR2: SGHAT and FQNNGV. Study-wide points: Thyroid tissue went unstudied; only peripheral blood was examined. Whereas 950 to 1,000 public clonotypes were shared by new patients, persistent patients shared more, at some 2,900.

The authors built TCR beta libraries using iRepertoire HTBI primers and Arm-PCR of CDR3 regions. TCRdb analysed the multiplex PCR reads with MiXCR anew, one entry per CDR3 protein. This sample carries more than 300,000 distinct CDR3 sequences, approximately 23% of them seen once, and the ten largest clones take 28%. Regarding time point: persistent/refractory GD, antithyroid drugs over 5 years with positive TRAb. Scientists built the TCR library using RNA that was extracted from PBMCs. Worth noting for this clonotype: The antigen remains unidentified.

Sequencing used peripheral blood mononuclear cells (PBMCs), obtained when the disease was refractory, from a patient treated with antithyroid drugs. This receptor was taken from a woman between 35 and 50 years old with Graves disease. The chain joins TRBV11-2 to TRBJ2-1; 15 nucleotides agree with TRBD2. The CDR3: CASSSGTSGRTEQFF. The CDR3 bases are TGTGCCAGCAGCTCCGGGACTAGCGGGAGGACTGAGCAGTTCTTC.